The 31 T cell receptor beta chains presented below share a single source sample, sequenced in a study of T-cell memory formation after mild COVID-19. One entry per CDR3 protein results from TCRdb running MiXCR on the 5' RACE reads. The data contain about 290,000 distinct CDR3 sequences, more than 15% of them singletons. The sequencing input was PBMCs or a T cell subset sorted from them (not recorded which). All receptors come from a young man who had mild COVID-19 (a few samples of this study predate the infection). Cell type and time point are not known.

This clonotype was detected a few times. The gene calls are TRBV7-2 and TRBJ2-1, with 8 bases that match TRBD2. Per germline, CDR1 SGHTA and CDR2 FQGNSA. With 1 base clipped from V and 1 base from J, the junction kept 6 bases outside the gene matches. The CDR3 sequence is 17 residues long. The CDR3 bases are TGTGCCAGCAGCTTAGGTGGTAGCGGGGTGTCCTACAATGAGCAGTTCTTC. It translates to CASSLGGSGVSYNEQFF. The entire variable domain, with the rest obtained from reference TRBV7-2 and TRBJ2-1, is as follows: GAGVSQSPSNKVTEKGKDVELRCDPISGHTALYWYRQSLGQGLEFLIYFQGNSAPDKSGLPSDRFSAERTGGSVSTLTIQRTQQEDSAVYLCASSLGGSGVSYNEQFFGPGTRLTVL.

V gene TRBV20-1 combines with J gene TRBJ2-2; either TRBD1 or TRBD2 may supply D (6 bases each). The CDR3 spans 17 residues. Trimming pared 3 bases from V and 5 bases from J, leaving 22 bases between. The germline CDR1 and CDR2 sequences are DFQATT and SNEGSKA (reference sequence). The CDR3: CSASSWGASRGTGELFF. For the CDR3, the DNA is TGCAGTGCTAGTTCATGGGGGGCCTCCCGGGGGACCGGGGAGCTGTTTTTT.

The chain combines TRBV20-1 with TRBJ2-5; D is unresolved. Deletions cut 8 bases from V and 4 bases from J, with 5 bases between. The length of the CDR3 is 9 residues. Germline V gene sequence: CDR1 DFQATT, CDR2 SNEGSKA (reference sequence). CDR3 protein: CSLTETQYF. The CDR3 DNA reads as TGCAGTTTAACAGAGACCCAGTACTTC.

This clonotype was detected only a few times. The chain recombines TRBV6-1 with TRBJ2-5, with D tentatively TRBD2 (5 bases). The germline gives CDR1 MNHNS, CDR2 SASEGT. V was pared by 9 bases and J by 2 bases, with 16 bases between. CDR3 length: 14 residues. The DNA for the CDR3 is TGTGCCAGTCACATGGGCGGGCGGCAAGAGACCCAGTACTTC. It is translated as CASHMGGRQETQYF.

The chain employs TRBV18 and TRBJ1-6; 9 nucleotides line up with TRBD1. V shed 5 bases, J shed 2 bases, and the junction held 10 bases outside the gene matches. Germline V lookup: CDR1 KGHSH, CDR2 LQKENI. CDR3 length: 18 amino acids. The chain's CDR3 is CASSSHRTGVPYNSPLHF. The CDR3 region has the DNA TGTGCCAGCTCATCTCACAGGACAGGGGTCCCCTATAATTCACCCCTCCACTTT.

This clonotype was recorded once. V is TRBV7-9 and J is TRBJ2-1; D unclear. The V gene's germline CDR1 is SEHNR and CDR2 FQNEAQ (reference sequence). The ends were cut back, 6 bases at V and 5 bases at J, with 17 bases in the middle. The CDR3 sequence is 15 residues long. The CDR3 bases are TGTGCCAGCAGACTTACACCTTCCCGCCACAATGAGCAGTTCTTC. This codes for CASRLTPSRHNEQFF. The full variable domain, in which reference TRBV7-9 and TRBJ2-1 provide the parts outside the CDR3, is DTGVSQNPRHKITKRGQNVTFRCDPISEHNRLYWYRQTLGQGPEFLTYFQNEAQLEKSRLLSDRFSAERPKGSFSTLEIQRTEQGDSAMYLCASRLTPSRHNEQFFGPGTRLTVL.

This clonotype came up many times. The chain combines TRBV4-3 with TRBJ1-5; D is ambiguous. This CDR3 contains 15 residues. Germline CDR1 reads LGHNA; CDR2 reads YSLEER. V was clipped by 0 bases and J by 0 bases, with 6 bases between them. The DNA of the CDR3 is TGCGCCAGCAGCCAAGACAGGTTTAGCAATCAGCCCCAGCATTTT. It encodes CASSQDRFSNQPQHF.

This clonotype was counted between two and nine times. The V gene is TRBV7-2, the J gene TRBJ1-1; no definite D call. The CDR3 spans 11 residues. The germline V gene encodes CDR1 SGHTA and CDR2 FQGNSA. V was trimmed by 5 bases and J by 12 bases, leaving 13 bases between them. This chain's CDR3 is CASSAQLASFF. The CDR3 bases are TGTGCCAGCAGCGCCCAACTGGCGTCTTTCTTT.

The chain combines TRBV10-3 with TRBJ2-5, with TRBD1 identical over 8 bases. Germline CDR1 is ENHRY and CDR2 is SYGVKD. This CDR3 comprises 13 residues. Unmatched junction bases numbered 2, after V lost 6 bases and J lost 2 bases. The CDR3 DNA reads as TGTGCCATCAGCCAGGGGGCTCAAGAGACCCAGTACTTC. As protein: CAISQGAQETQYF.

The genes are TRBV12-3 or TRBV12-4 and TRBJ1-5, with a possible D match to TRBD1 (5 bases). The CDR3 runs 13 residues. V was pared by 2 bases and J by 5 bases, with 7 bases between. This chain's CDR3 is CASSLMGDQPQHF. CDR3 DNA sequence: TGTGCCAGCAGTTTAATGGGGGATCAGCCCCAGCATTTT.

This clonotype was found a few times. V is TRBV2 and J is TRBJ1-6; D unclear. This CDR3 is 13 amino acids long. V was cut by 8 bases and J by 0 bases, with 5 bases left in between. CDR1 and CDR2 (germline): SNHLY, FYNNEI. The CDR3, as DNA: TGTGCCAGCCTGGACTCCTATAATTCACCCCTCCACTTT. It specifies CASLDSYNSPLHF.

This clonotype was detected a few times. The V gene is TRBV7-2, the J gene TRBJ1-5; D ambiguous. The V gene lost 3 bases and the J gene lost 3 bases, with 6 bases spanning the gap. The CDR3 contains 13 residues. Germline lookup yields CDR1 SGHTA and CDR2 FQGNSA. CDR3 sequence (DNA): TGTGCCAGCAGCTTTCACGTCAATCAGCCCCAGCATTTT. Protein sequence: CASSFHVNQPQHF.

The V gene is TRBV11-2, the J gene TRBJ1-5, with 9 positions matching TRBD1. CDR1 SGHAT and CDR2 FQNNGV come from the germline V gene. With 6 bases clipped from V and 9 bases from J, the junction kept 9 bases outside the gene matches. The CDR3 has 14 residues. CDR3 sequence: CASSRGQGRGPQHF. The CDR3 nucleotides are TGTGCCAGCAGTCGGGGACAGGGAAGGGGGCCCCAGCATTTT.

V usage is TRBV4-1 and J usage is TRBJ2-2; tentatively, D is TRBD1 (6 bases). CDR3 length: 15 amino acids. V dropped 7 bases and J dropped 0 bases, with 12 bases sitting between them. Germline CDR1 is MGHRA and CDR2 is YSYEKL. The CDR3 reads CASNSGASNTGELFF. CDR3 DNA sequence: TGCGCCAGCAATTCAGGGGCGTCGAACACCGGGGAGCTGTTTTTT.

This chain connects TRBV12-3 or TRBV12-4 to TRBJ1-2, with D possibly matching TRBD1 (5 bases). V gave up 6 bases and J gave up 6 bases, with 17 bases separating them. The CDR3 runs 14 residues. The CDR3, as DNA: TGTGCCAGCAGCCCCCGCGACCGAGGGGATGGCTACACCTTC. Its translation: CASSPRDRGDGYTF.

This clonotype was found a few times. V gene TRBV12-3 or TRBV12-4 combines with J gene TRBJ2-4; D could derive from TRBD1 or TRBD2 (5 bases each). With 2 bases removed from V and 8 bases from J, the gap between germline ends came to 10 bases. This CDR3 is 13 amino acids long. In nucleotides, the CDR3 is TGTGCCAGCAGTTTAAGTGGGGGTGACATTCAGTACTTC. It specifies CASSLSGGDIQYF.

The CDR3: CASSPGVRPYEQYV. CDR3 bases: TGTGCCAGCAGTCCGGGGGTTCGTCCCTACGAGCAGTACGTC. The V call is TRBV12-3 or TRBV12-4, the J call TRBJ2-7, with D perhaps matching TRBD2 (6 bases). The ends were cut back, 5 bases at V and 2 bases at J, with 13 bases in the middle. This CDR3 contains 14 residues.

V usage is TRBV5-1 and J usage is TRBJ1-5; D uncertain. V was cut by 3 bases and J by 6 bases, with 13 bases left in between. The CDR3 is made up of 14 amino acids. Germline-derived CDR1 and CDR2 are SGHRS and YFSETQ. CDR3 sequence: CASSSEGFGQPQHF. CDR3 in DNA: TGCGCCAGCAGCTCCGAGGGATTCGGTCAGCCCCAGCATTTT.

This clonotype was counted between two and nine times. The chain recombines TRBV7-9 with TRBJ1-5; no definite D call. Germline CDR1 and CDR2: SEHNR and FQNEAQ (reference sequence). The V end lost 5 bases, the J end lost 7 bases, and 15 bases lay between the germline ends. This CDR3 contains 14 residues. In DNA, the CDR3 is TGTGCCAGCAGCCCCATTGGGCCCCCGCAGCCCCAGCATTTT. It yields the protein CASSPIGPPQPQHF.

This clonotype has more than one count but fewer than ten. The chain has TRBV20-1 and TRBJ1-1, with D possibly matching TRBD1 (5 bases). CDR3 size: 12 residues. Trimming left V 2 bases short and J 4 bases short, with 8 bases between. Looked up from germline, CDR1 is DFQATT and CDR2 is SNEGSKA (reference sequence). The CDR3 coding sequence is TGCAGTGCTAGACCGGGGGGCACTGAAGCTTTCTTT. It is translated as CSARPGGTEAFF.

The chain carries TRBV28 and TRBJ2-1; no firm D call. V was cut by 7 bases and J by 0 bases, with 7 bases left in between. The CDR3 consists of 13 residues. The germline V gene encodes CDR1 MDHEN and CDR2 SYDVKM. CDR3 in DNA: TGTGCCAGCATAAACTTCTCCTACAATGAGCAGTTCTTC. Translating it yields CASINFSYNEQFF. Together with reference TRBV28 and TRBJ2-1, the CDR3 gives the full variable domain: DVKVTQSSRYLVKRTGEKVFLECVQDMDHENMFWYRQDPGLGLRLIYFSYDVKMKEKGDIPEGYSVSREKKERFSLILESASTNQTSMYLCASINFSYNEQFFGPGTRLTVL.

The gene calls are TRBV15 and TRBJ2-3; D not resolved. This CDR3 region has 12 residues. V lost 5 bases, J lost 3 bases, and 6 bases lay in between. Germline CDR1 and CDR2: LNHNV and YYDKDF (reference sequence). CDR3: CATSELTDTQYF. CDR3 sequence (DNA): TGTGCCACCAGCGAATTAACAGATACGCAGTATTTT.

The chain joins TRBV3-1 to TRBJ2-5, with D perhaps assigned TRBD1 or TRBD2 (5 bases each). Germline CDR1 is LGHDT and CDR2 is YNNKEL (reference sequence). The V gene lost 5 bases and the J gene lost 5 bases, with 15 bases spanning the gap. This CDR3 contains 14 residues. CDR3 sequence: CASSYQAGSETQYF. DNA for the CDR3: TGTGCCAGCAGCTACCAGGCAGGGAGTGAGACCCAGTACTTC.

CDR3 DNA: TGTGCCAGCAGTGAAGTCTATGGCTACACCTTC. As protein: CASSEVYGYTF. The chain is built from TRBV2 and TRBJ1-2; D ambiguous. CDR3 length: 11 residues. CDR1 SNHLY and CDR2 FYNNEI come from the germline V gene. The ends were cut back, 1 base at V and 4 bases at J, with 1 base in the middle.

This chain connects TRBV10-3 to TRBJ2-7, with TRBD2 as a possible D gene (6 bases). The CDR3 spans 11 residues. Germline loops: CDR1 ENHRY, CDR2 SYGVKD. Deletions cut 7 bases from V and 6 bases from J, with 10 bases between. Here the CDR3 reads CAINWGGEQYF. In DNA form, the CDR3 reads TGTGCCATCAATTGGGGAGGCGAGCAGTACTTC.

The rearrangement joins TRBV4-3 to TRBJ2-2; TRBD1 is a possible D gene (5 bases). The CDR3 extends over 14 amino acids. CDR1 is LGHNA, CDR2 YSLEER, per germline. V was pared by 1 base and J by 4 bases, with 7 bases between. CDR3 coding DNA: TGCGCCAGCAGCCAAGGACAGTCCACCGGGGAGCTGTTTTTT. This translates into CASSQGQSTGELFF.

This clonotype was counted between two and nine times. CDR3 protein: CATSRDALARRTEAFF. Written as DNA, the CDR3 is TGTGCCACCAGCAGAGATGCCCTGGCCAGGAGAACTGAAGCTTTCTTT. The rearrangement joins TRBV15 to TRBJ1-1; D uncertain. The V and J ends lost 0 bases and 5 bases respectively, with 16 bases between them. The germline CDR1 and CDR2 sequences are LNHNV and YYDKDF (reference sequence). CDR3 length equals 16 residues.

The sample holds a few counts of this clonotype. The V and J genes are TRBV12-3 or TRBV12-4 and TRBJ1-1, with D hard to call. CDR3 length: 14 residues. The ends were cut back, 9 bases at V and 1 base at J, with 15 bases in the middle. The CDR3 loop reads CASSTRHGNTEAFF. For the CDR3, the DNA is TGTGCCAGTTCCACGAGGCATGGGAACACTGAAGCTTTCTTT.

This clonotype has at least ten counts. The chain recombines TRBV2 with TRBJ1-5, with D uncertain. The V and J ends lost 7 bases and 2 bases respectively, with 9 bases between them. The CDR3 has 13 residues. Germline V gene sequence: CDR1 SNHLY, CDR2 FYNNEI. The chain's CDR3 is CASNDFGNQPQHF. In DNA form, the CDR3 reads TGTGCCAGCAATGATTTTGGCAATCAGCCCCAGCATTTT.

The rearrangement joins TRBV7-9 to TRBJ1-4, with 7 bases identical to TRBD1. Germline V gene data show CDR1 as SEHNR and CDR2 as FQNEAQ (reference sequence). This CDR3 region has 15 residues. Trimming took 5 bases from V and 3 from J; bases not matched to a gene: 6. CDR3 amino acids: CASSVYRGANEKLFF. The CDR3 nucleotides are TGTGCCAGCAGCGTATACAGGGGCGCTAATGAAAAACTGTTTTTT.

This chain joins TRBV20-1 and TRBJ1-5, with D possibly matching TRBD1 (5 bases). The CDR3 spans 14 residues. V was clipped by 3 bases and J by 3 bases, with 12 bases between them. CDR1 DFQATT and CDR2 SNEGSKA come from the germline V gene (reference sequence). CDR3 loop: CSAREQAYNQPQHF. DNA of the CDR3: TGCAGTGCTAGGGAACAGGCGTACAATCAGCCCCAGCATTTT.